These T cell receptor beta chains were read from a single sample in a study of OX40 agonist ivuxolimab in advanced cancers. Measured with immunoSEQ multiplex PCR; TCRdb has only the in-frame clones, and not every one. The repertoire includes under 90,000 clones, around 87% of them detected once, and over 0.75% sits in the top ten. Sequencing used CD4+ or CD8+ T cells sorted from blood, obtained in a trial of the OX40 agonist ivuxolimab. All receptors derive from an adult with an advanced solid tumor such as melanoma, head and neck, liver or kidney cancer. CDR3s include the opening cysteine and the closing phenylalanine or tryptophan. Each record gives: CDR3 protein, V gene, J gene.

cdr3_aa: CATSRMNEKLFF
v_call: TRBV15
j_call: TRBJ1-4

cdr3_aa: CAISPRGSYEQYF
v_call: TRBV10-3
j_call: TRBJ2-7

cdr3_aa: CASSLLRTDNQPQHF
v_call: TRBV28
j_call: TRBJ1-5

cdr3_aa: CASRRGFPRGSPLGGELFF
v_call: TRBV28
j_call: TRBJ2-2

cdr3_aa: CASSGTGTGELFF
v_call: TRBV5-4
j_call: TRBJ2-2

cdr3_aa: CASSNSGLAGGGARYEQYF
v_call: TRBV27
j_call: TRBJ2-7

cdr3_aa: CASSFGDLTNYGYTF
v_call: TRBV5-1
j_call: TRBJ1-2

cdr3_aa: CASNGGGPGTGELFF
v_call: TRBV6-1
j_call: TRBJ2-2

cdr3_aa: CASSVPGLYGYTF
v_call: TRBV9
j_call: TRBJ1-2

cdr3_aa: CASSLGTGISYEQYF
v_call: TRBV5-5
j_call: TRBJ2-7

cdr3_aa: CASSPRTSAPDTQYF
v_call: TRBV5-4
j_call: TRBJ2-3

cdr3_aa: CASSLMATGELFF
v_call: TRBV7-3
j_call: TRBJ2-2

cdr3_aa: CASSFGASGELFF
v_call: TRBV7-2
j_call: TRBJ2-2